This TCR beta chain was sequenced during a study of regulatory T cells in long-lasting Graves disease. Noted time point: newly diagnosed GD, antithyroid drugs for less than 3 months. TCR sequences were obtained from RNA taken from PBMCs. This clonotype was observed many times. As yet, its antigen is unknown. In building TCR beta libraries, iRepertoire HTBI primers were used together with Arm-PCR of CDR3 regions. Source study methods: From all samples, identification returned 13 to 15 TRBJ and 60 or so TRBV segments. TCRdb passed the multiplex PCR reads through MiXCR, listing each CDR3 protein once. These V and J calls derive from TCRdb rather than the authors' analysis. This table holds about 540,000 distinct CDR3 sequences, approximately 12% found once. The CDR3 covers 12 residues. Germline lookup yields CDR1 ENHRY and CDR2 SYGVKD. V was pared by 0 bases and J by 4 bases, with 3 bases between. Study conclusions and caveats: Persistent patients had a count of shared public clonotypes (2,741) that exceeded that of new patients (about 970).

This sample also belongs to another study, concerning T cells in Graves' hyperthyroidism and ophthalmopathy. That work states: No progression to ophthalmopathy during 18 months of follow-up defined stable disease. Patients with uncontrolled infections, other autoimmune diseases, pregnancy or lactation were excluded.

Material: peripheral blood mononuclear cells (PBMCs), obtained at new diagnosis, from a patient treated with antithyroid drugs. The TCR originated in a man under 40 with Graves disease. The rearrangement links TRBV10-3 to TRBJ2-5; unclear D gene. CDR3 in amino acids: CAISESRETQYF. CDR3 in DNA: TGTGCCATCAGTGAGTCGAGAGAGACCCAGTACTTC.